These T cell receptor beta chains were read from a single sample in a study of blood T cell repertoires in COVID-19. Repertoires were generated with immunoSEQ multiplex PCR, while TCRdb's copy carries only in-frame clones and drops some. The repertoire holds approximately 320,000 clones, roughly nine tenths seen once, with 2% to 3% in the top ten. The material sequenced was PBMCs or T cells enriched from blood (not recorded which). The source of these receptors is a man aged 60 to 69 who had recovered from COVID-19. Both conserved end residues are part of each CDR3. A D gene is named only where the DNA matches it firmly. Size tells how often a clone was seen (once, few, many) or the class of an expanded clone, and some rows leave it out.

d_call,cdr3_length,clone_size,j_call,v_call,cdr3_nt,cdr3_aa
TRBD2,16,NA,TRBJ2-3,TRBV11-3,TGTGCCAGCAGCTTAATCCCTCTAGCGGGCACAGATACGCAGTATTTT,CASSLIPLAGTDTQYF
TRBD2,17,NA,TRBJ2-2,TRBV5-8,TGTGCCAGCAGCTTGGGACTAGCGGGAGTCTACCCCGGGGAGCTGTTTTTT,CASSLGLAGVYPGELFF
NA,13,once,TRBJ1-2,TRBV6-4,TGTGCCAGCAGTCCCACGAGTGGCTATGGCTACACCTTC,CASSPTSGYGYTF
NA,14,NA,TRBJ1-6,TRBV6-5,TGTGCCAGCACCTTCACGACAAATAATTCACCCCTCCACTTT,CASTFTTNNSPLHF
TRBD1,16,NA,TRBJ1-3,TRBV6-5,TGTGCCAGCAGTTACCGGGGACAGTGGTCTGGAAACACCATATATTTT,CASSYRGQWSGNTIYF
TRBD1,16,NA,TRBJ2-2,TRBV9,TGTGCCAGCAGCGAGCGACGGGACAGCGTCACCGGGGAGCTGTTTTTT,CASSERRDSVTGELFF
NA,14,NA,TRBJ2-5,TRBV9,TGTGCCAGCAGCGTAGGGGGGGTCCAAGAGACCCAGTACTTC,CASSVGGVQETQYF
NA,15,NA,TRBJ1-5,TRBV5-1,TGCGCCAGCAGCTTGGCCCCTTATAGCAATCAGCCCCAGCATTTT,CASSLAPYSNQPQHF
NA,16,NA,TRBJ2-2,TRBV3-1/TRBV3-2,TGTGCCAGCAGCCTTGTGGGCCAGGGGGGCACCGGGGAGCTGTTTTTT,CASSLVGQGGTGELFF
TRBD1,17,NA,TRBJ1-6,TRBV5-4,TGTGCCAGCAGTTACGGTTTACCGGGACAGACGAATTCACCCCTCCACTTT,CASSYGLPGQTNSPLHF
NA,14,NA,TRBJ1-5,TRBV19,TGTGCCAGTAGTATAGAGGTTAGGGGTCAGCCCCAGCATTTT,CASSIEVRGQPQHF
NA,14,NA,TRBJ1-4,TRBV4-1,TGCGCCAGCAGCCCCATCGCTTCCAGGGAAAAACTGTTTTTT,CASSPIASREKLFF
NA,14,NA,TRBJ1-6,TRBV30,TGTGCCTGGACGCTAACAGGGTCACAGTCACCCCTCCACTTT,CAWTLTGSQSPLHF
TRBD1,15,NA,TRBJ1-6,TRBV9,TGTGCCAGCAGCGTAGGCGGGACAGCTAATTCACCCCTCCACTTT,CASSVGGTANSPLHF
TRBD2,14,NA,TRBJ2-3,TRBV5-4,TGTGCCAGCAGTCCTGGGACTAGAACAGATACGCAGTATTTT,CASSPGTRTDTQYF
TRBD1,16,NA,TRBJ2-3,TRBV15,TGTGCCACCAGCAGAGGGGACAGCACTAGCACAGATACGCAGTATTTT,CATSRGDSTSTDTQYF
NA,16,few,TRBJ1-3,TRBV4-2,TGTGCCAGCAGCCAAGATGTATTTAACAGGGGAAACACCATATATTTT,CASSQDVFNRGNTIYF
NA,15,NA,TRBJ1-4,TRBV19,TGTGCCAGTAGTAGCTCGGCGGCGACTAATGAAAAACTGTTTTTT,CASSSSAATNEKLFF
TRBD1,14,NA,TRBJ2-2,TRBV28,TGTGCCAGCAGACCAGGGGGGAACACCGGGGAGCTGTTTTTT,CASRPGGNTGELFF
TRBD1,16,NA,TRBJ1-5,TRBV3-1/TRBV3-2,TGTGCCAGCAGCCAAGGGGTAGTAGGGGGCCGTGGGCCCCAGCATTTT,CASSQGVVGGRGPQHF
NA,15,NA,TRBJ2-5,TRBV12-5,TGTGCTACCCGCCGAAGCCAAAACTTCCAAGAGACCCAGTACTTC,CATRRSQNFQETQYF
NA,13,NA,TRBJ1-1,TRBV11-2,TGTGCCAGCAGCGCGAACCCGAACACTGAAGCTTTCTTT,CASSANPNTEAFF
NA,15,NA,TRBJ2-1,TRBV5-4,TGTGCCAGCAGCTTGGGTGCTAGCAGTTACAATGAGCAGTTCTTC,CASSLGASSYNEQFF
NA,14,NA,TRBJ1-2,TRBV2,TGTGCCAGCAATTTACAGGGATCATTCTTTGGCTACACCTTC,CASNLQGSFFGYTF
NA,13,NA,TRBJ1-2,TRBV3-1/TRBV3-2,TGTGCCAGCAGCCCTTCCCAGGGTCGGGGCTACACCTTC,CASSPSQGRGYTF
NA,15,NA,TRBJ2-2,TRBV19,TGTGCCAGTAGTATCAGGACAGAGAACAGGGGGGAGCTGTTTTTT,CASSIRTENRGELFF
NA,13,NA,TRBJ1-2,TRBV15,TGTGCCACCAGCAGCCAGGGGCCCTATGGCTACACCTTC,CATSSQGPYGYTF
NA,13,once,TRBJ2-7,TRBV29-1,TGCAGCGTGGTAGACAGGTCGACCTACGAGCAGTACTTC,CSVVDRSTYEQYF
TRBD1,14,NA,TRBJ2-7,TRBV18,TGTGCCAGCTCACCTCGGGGACAGAAAAACGAGCAGTACTTC,CASSPRGQKNEQYF
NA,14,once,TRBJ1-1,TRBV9,TGTGCCAGCAGCGTAGTTGGGGGGGACCTTGAAGCTTTCTTT,CASSVVGGDLEAFF
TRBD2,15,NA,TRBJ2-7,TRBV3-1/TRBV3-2,TGTGCCAGCAGCCGAAGACTAGCGGGACCCTACGAGCAGTACTTC,CASSRRLAGPYEQYF
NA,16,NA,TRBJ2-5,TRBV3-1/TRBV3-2,TGTGCCAGCAGCCAAGCATATACAGGACACCAAGAGACCCAGTACTTC,CASSQAYTGHQETQYF
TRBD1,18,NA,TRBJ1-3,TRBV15,TGTGCCACCAGCAGATCCCAGGAAATCCGGGACAGGGGATCCACCATATATTTT,CATSRSQEIRDRGSTIYF
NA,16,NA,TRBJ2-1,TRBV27,TGTGCCAGCAGTCCCCTTAGCGATCTATTCGTCAATGAGCAGTTCTTC,CASSPLSDLFVNEQFF
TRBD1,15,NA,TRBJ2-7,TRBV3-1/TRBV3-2,TGTGCCAGCAGCGAACAGGGGGGCCGTCTGGTCGAGCAGTACTTC,CASSEQGGRLVEQYF
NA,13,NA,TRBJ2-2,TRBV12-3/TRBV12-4,TGTGCCAGCAGTTCTACAGGGACCGGGGAGCTGTTTTTT,CASSSTGTGELFF
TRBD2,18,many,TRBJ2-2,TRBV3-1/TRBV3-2,TGTGCCAGCAGCCAAGATCGGTGGGGACTAGCGGCCACCGGGGAGCTGTTTTTT,CASSQDRWGLAATGELFF
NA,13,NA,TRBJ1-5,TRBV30,TGTGCCTGGAGGGACAGCTGGCGTGGGCCCCAGCATTTT,CAWRDSWRGPQHF